This is a list of T cell receptor beta chains from one sample in a study of vaccination and CD4 T cells after COVID-19. TCRdb itself ran the PCR reads through MiXCR, one entry per CDR3 protein. The data hold around 15,000 distinct CDR3 sequences, with approximately 57% observed a single time. For these receptors, no antigen is known. Sequenced sample: CD4+ T cells from blood, cultured in vitro. These receptors originate from a human donor who had recovered from COVID-19. The CDR3 runs from the conserved cysteine through the conserved F or W. D genes are given only for firm matches. Size is stated for part of the rows, as once, few or many counts, or as a class when the clone is expanded.

D gene	V gene	clone size	J gene	CDR3 DNA	CDR3 protein
NA	TRBV10-1	few	TRBJ1-2	TGCGCCAGCAGTGATTACAGGGACTATGGCTACACCTTC	CASSDYRDYGYTF
NA	TRBV11-2	few	TRBJ1-1	TGTGCCAGCAGCAAGACAGGCACTGAAGCTTTCTTT	CASSKTGTEAFF
TRBD2	TRBV6-5	NA	TRBJ2-7	TGTGCCAGCAGTTCCGGGACTAACAGATACGAGCAGTACTTC	CASSSGTNRYEQYF
NA	TRBV7-8	large	TRBJ1-5	TGTGCCAGCAGCTCCCCAGGTGGACAGCGCAATCAGCCCCAGCATTTT	CASSSPGGQRNQPQHF
NA	TRBV6-1	NA	TRBJ2-5	TGTGCCAGCGCAGGGTTGGGTTCTCTCAGAGAAGAGACCCAGTACTTC	CASAGLGSLREETQYF
NA	TRBV5-6	NA	TRBJ1-5	TGTGCCAGCAGCTCGGGGAACTGGACCAGCGATAGCAATCAGCCCCAGCATTTT	CASSSGNWTSDSNQPQHF
TRBD1	TRBV19	NA	TRBJ1-4	TGTGCCAGTAGCACTACCGGGACAGGGGGCAGCATTGAAAAACTGTTTTTT	CASSTTGTGGSIEKLFF
NA	TRBV28	NA	TRBJ1-2	TGTGCCAGCTCCCTAGAACACTATGGCTACACCTTC	CASSLEHYGYTF
NA	TRBV5-6	NA	TRBJ2-1	TGTGCCAGCAGCTCGCTACTACAGGGTCTGGTACGCGAGCAGTTCTTC	CASSSLLQGLVREQFF
TRBD1	TRBV7-2	NA	TRBJ2-7	TGTGCCAGCAGCCCACCGAACAGGGGCTACTACGAGCAGTACTTC	CASSPPNRGYYEQYF
TRBD2	TRBV11-3	NA	TRBJ2-7	TGTGCCAGCAGCCCACGCGGGGGGCTCGTCCGCTACGAGCAGTACTTC	CASSPRGGLVRYEQYF
NA	TRBV19	NA	TRBJ1-2	TGTGCCAGTAGTATTACCGACAGGAGATATGGCTACACCTTC	CASSITDRRYGYTF
TRBD1	TRBV12-5	NA	TRBJ1-2	TGTGCTAGTGGTTCCACGACAGGGGACTATGGCTACACCTTC	CASGSTTGDYGYTF
TRBD1	TRBV6-1	few	TRBJ1-5	TGTGCCAGCTCGGGCAGGGACAGGGAAGGCAATCAGCCCCAGCATTTT	CASSGRDREGNQPQHF
TRBD2	TRBV20-1	NA	TRBJ2-7	TGCAGTGCTAGAGAGGGAGCGGGAGAGATCGAGCAGTACTTC	CSAREGAGEIEQYF
TRBD1	TRBV6-1	few	TRBJ2-3	TGTGCCAGCAGACTCCGGACAGGGTCCGGAGATACGCAGTATTTT	CASRLRTGSGDTQYF
TRBD1	TRBV10-3	NA	TRBJ2-7	TGTGCCATCAGTGAGTCGCGGACAGGGGGCTACGAGCAGTACTTC	CAISESRTGGYEQYF
NA	TRBV19	few	TRBJ2-7	TGTGCCAGTAGTTTACGGGACAACTACGAGCAGTACTTC	CASSLRDNYEQYF
NA	TRBV10-1	NA	TRBJ2-7	TGCGCCAGCAGTGCGACAGGTAGTATATCCGAGCAGTACTTC	CASSATGSISEQYF
NA	TRBV6-1	NA	TRBJ2-7	TGTGCCAGCAGACCCATTGACGGGGACGAGCAGTACTTC	CASRPIDGDEQYF
TRBD1	TRBV6-2/TRBV6-3	NA	TRBJ1-6	TGTGCCAGCAGGGGATCAACCGGGACAGGGAATTCACCCCTCCACTTT	CASRGSTGTGNSPLHF
NA	TRBV7-9	NA	TRBJ1-1	TGTGCCAGCAGCCTGCAGGGACGAGGCACTGAAGCTTTCTTT	CASSLQGRGTEAFF
NA	TRBV12-3/TRBV12-4	few	TRBJ1-1	TGTGCCAGCAGAAGGGCGCAGAACACTGAAGCTTTCTTT	CASRRAQNTEAFF
NA	TRBV20-1	NA	TRBJ2-3	TGCAGTGGCCTATTTTCTGATACGCAGTATTTT	CSGLFSDTQYF
NA	TRBV19	NA	TRBJ2-3	TGTGCCACTCATCCGGGACAAGACACAGATACGCAGTATTTT	CATHPGQDTDTQYF
NA	TRBV7-9	NA	TRBJ1-2	TGTGCCAGCAGCTTAGTCCGTGGCTACACCTTC	CASSLVRGYTF